The 32 T cell receptor beta chains below come from one sample, sequenced in a study of Graves' ophthalmopathy and Graves' hyperthyroidism. CDR3 regions of TCR beta were amplified from RNA transcripts. HTBI primers were employed in first-round RT-PCR, then a second-round multiplex PCR followed. Using its own MiXCR run on the multiplex PCR reads, TCRdb lists one record per CDR3 protein. This table has around 600,000 distinct CDR3 sequences, under 50% appearing once. The sequenced sample was peripheral blood. These receptors were collected from an adult man with Graves' ophthalmopathy.

The gene calls are TRBV20-1 and TRBJ1-5; D is uncertain. Germline V gives CDR1 DFQATT, CDR2 SNEGSKA (reference sequence). The CDR3 runs 12 residues. Trimming left V 0 bases short and J 6 bases short, with 6 bases between. The CDR3, as DNA: TGCAGTGCTAGAGATCTTGGTCAGCCCCAGCATTTT. Amino acids: CSARDLGQPQHF.

This clonotype has a single count. V is TRBV6-1 and J is TRBJ2-5, with D possibly being TRBD2 (6 bases). CDR1 and CDR2 from the germline V gene are MNHNS and SASEGT. The CDR3 sequence is 14 residues long. V lost 5 bases, J lost 4 bases, and 14 bases lay in between. CDR3: CASSTTVGLETQYF. DNA of the CDR3: TGTGCCAGCAGTACCACCGTGGGACTAGAGACCCAGTACTTC.

In its sample, this clonotype was seen many times. This sequence joins TRBV12-3 or TRBV12-4 and TRBJ1-2, with a weak D call TRBD1 (6 bases). The CDR3 covers 15 residues. V was pared by 7 bases and J by 6 bases, with 21 bases between. The CDR3 spells CASMPIDRRYDGYTF. The CDR3 bases are TGTGCCAGCATGCCTATTGACAGGCGGTACGATGGCTACACCTTC.

Comment on this clonotype: A much larger clone sits a single nucleotide away, making a read error possible. This chain joins TRBV25-1 and TRBJ1-1, with D hard to call. V lost 10 bases to trimming and J lost 0 bases, with 6 bases between them. This CDR3 is built from 11 residues. The V gene's germline CDR1 is MGHDK and CDR2 SYGVNS. The CDR3 is CAIRVNTEAFF. CDR3 nucleotides: TGTGCCATCAGAGTGAACACTGAAGCTTTCTTT. Combining the CDR3 with reference TRBV25-1 and TRBJ1-1 gives the whole variable domain EADIYQTPRYLVIGTGKKITLECSQTMGHDKMYWYQQDPGMELHLIHYSYGVNSTEKGDLSSESTVSRIRTEHFPLTLESARPSHTSQYLCAIRVNTEAFFGQGTRLTVV.

The chain employs TRBV6-1 and TRBJ2-2; 9 nucleotides agree with TRBD1. The germline gives CDR1 MNHNS, CDR2 SASEGT. CDR3 length: 14 residues. V trimming: 6 bases; J trimming: 7 bases; junction bases outside the gene matches: 6. CDR3 coding DNA: TGTGCCAGCAGCCAACAGGGGGCAATCGGGGAGCTGTTTTTT. It yields the protein CASSQQGAIGELFF.

This clonotype showed up many times. This chain connects TRBV7-2 to TRBJ1-5; D is unresolved. Germline-derived CDR1 and CDR2 are SGHTA and FQGNSA. The germline V and J ends were trimmed by 4 bases and 0 bases, with 13 bases remaining between them. The CDR3 consists of 16 residues. DNA of the CDR3: TGTGCCAGCAGCTCGAGTAGGACGGCTAGCAATCAGCCCCAGCATTTT. Encoded protein: CASSSSRTASNQPQHF.

V and J are TRBV7-8 and TRBJ2-7; 7 bases line up with TRBD2. Trimming took 6 bases from V and 4 from J; bases not matched to a gene: 9. CDR1 is SGHVS and CDR2 is FQNEAQ in the germline V gene. The CDR3 sequence is 14 residues long. CDR3 sequence reads: CASSFAAGVYEQYF. The CDR3 coding sequence is TGTGCCAGCAGTTTTGCCGCGGGGGTGTACGAGCAGTACTTC.

The table lists this clonotype with many counts. The chain has TRBV7-9 and TRBJ1-6; D unresolved. Deletions cut 5 bases from V and 3 bases from J, with 11 bases between. The V gene's germline CDR1 is SEHNR and CDR2 FQNEAQ (reference sequence). There are 15 residues in the CDR3. The CDR3 reads CASSLAGLYNSPLHF. CDR3 DNA: TGTGCCAGCAGCCTCGCGGGCCTCTATAATTCACCCCTCCACTTT.

The V call is TRBV6-5, the J call TRBJ1-2; 8 bases match TRBD1. The CDR3 runs to 12 residues. V trimming: 5 bases; J trimming: 12 bases; junction bases outside the gene matches: 8. The germline V gene has CDR1 MNHEY and CDR2 SVGAGI. CDR3 in amino acids: CASSKTGTGDTF. The CDR3 DNA reads as TGTGCCAGCAGTAAAACCGGGACAGGTGACACCTTC.

V is TRBV7-9 and J is TRBJ2-5, with 10 bases lining up with TRBD1. This CDR3 is 16 amino acids long. J was trimmed by 1 base and V by 5 bases; bases with no gene match: 7. The germline V gene has CDR1 SEHNR and CDR2 FQNEAQ (reference sequence). The DNA for the CDR3 is TGTGCCAGCAGCCCCCCGGGGGACAGGGGCCAAGAGACCCAGTACTTC. Translating it yields CASSPPGDRGQETQYF.

In its sample, this clonotype was seen many times. The V call is TRBV2, the J call TRBJ1-5; the D is unclear. Trimming took 6 bases from V and 0 from J, leaving 9 bases between them. Germline loops: CDR1 SNHLY, CDR2 FYNNEI. This CDR3 has 14 amino acids. CDR3: CASSFIDSNQPQHF. In DNA, the CDR3 is TGTGCCAGCAGCTTCATAGATAGCAATCAGCCCCAGCATTTT.

This clonotype was counted many times. The rearrangement joins TRBV6-5 to TRBJ2-6; D possibly corresponds to TRBD1 (6 bases). Trimming cost V 8 bases and J 1 base, with 12 bases left between them. CDR3 length: 15 amino acids. CDR1 MNHEY and CDR2 SVGAGI come from the germline V gene. CDR3 protein: CASSGAPSGANVLTF. CDR3 nucleotides: TGTGCCAGCTCAGGGGCTCCATCTGGGGCCAACGTCCTGACTTTC.

This clonotype was found many times. The chain joins TRBV19 to TRBJ2-5, with TRBD1 matching 11 bases. The CDR3 totals 17 residues. The junction had 10 bases not matched to a gene; V was cut back by 5 bases and J by 2 bases. Germline V lookup: CDR1 LNHDA, CDR2 SQIVND (reference sequence). CDR3 loop: CASSGAMGQGEQETQYF. The CDR3, as DNA: TGTGCCAGTAGTGGAGCCATGGGACAGGGGGAGCAAGAGACCCAGTACTTC.

The chain has TRBV29-1 and TRBJ2-7; 8 bases are a match to TRBD2. This CDR3 comprises 16 residues. J was trimmed by 2 bases and V by 0 bases; bases with no gene match: 9. Germline assignment: CDR1 SQVTM and CDR2 ANQGSEA. In nucleotides, the CDR3 is TGCAGCGTTGAAGATCAGAGTAGCGGGGTCACCTACGAGCAGTACTTC. Protein product: CSVEDQSSGVTYEQYF.

V is TRBV7-3 and J is TRBJ2-5; 9 bases are shared with TRBD1. With the DNA end fitting TRBJ2-1 better, the J assignment may be wrong. CDR1 SGHTA and CDR2 FQGTGA come from the germline V gene. The CDR3 sequence is 13 residues long. As DNA, the CDR3 is TGTGCCAGCAACGAACAGGGGGCGCATGAGCAGTTCTTC. Its protein product is CASNEQGAHEQFF.

The rearrangement links TRBV7-2 to TRBJ2-5; TRBD2 aligns across 8 bases. The J segment lost 5 bases and the V segment lost 5 bases, leaving 13 bases of the junction unmatched. This CDR3 has 16 residues. CDR1 is SGHTA, CDR2 FQGNSA, per germline. The CDR3 DNA reads TGTGCCAGCAGCATTGGCGGGGGGATGGGGGTGGAGACCCAGTACTTC. Translated: CASSIGGGMGVETQYF.

V gene TRBV2 combines with J gene TRBJ2-5; 8 bases are shared with TRBD2. CDR1 and CDR2 from the germline V gene are SNHLY and FYNNEI. The CDR3 extends over 15 amino acids. V shed 8 bases and J 2 bases; nucleotides not matched to a gene: 10. The CDR3 reads CASSRTGTRQETQYF. Here the CDR3 DNA reads TGTGCCAGCTCACGGACCGGGACTAGACAAGAGACCCAGTACTTC.

This clonotype was counted only a few times. V gene TRBV4-3 combines with J gene TRBJ1-3, with no clear D. The CDR3 totals 15 residues. Germline assignment: CDR1 LGHNA and CDR2 YSLEER. The ends were cut back, 3 bases at V and 5 bases at J, with 14 bases in the middle. This CDR3 reads CASSQAPEGRNTIYF. CDR3 DNA: TGCGCCAGCAGCCAGGCGCCAGAGGGTCGAAACACCATATATTTT.

This clonotype was seen at least ten times. J is TRBJ1-5 and V is TRBV6-6; maybe TRBD1 (5 bases). The CDR3 contains 15 residues. Trimming took off 5 bases at V and 4 bases at J, with 15 bases between the two ends. From germline, CDR1 is MNHNY and CDR2 SVGAGI (reference sequence). This CDR3 reads CASSIFQGLNQPQHF. CDR3 nucleotide sequence: TGTGCCAGCAGTATCTTTCAGGGACTGAATCAGCCCCAGCATTTT.

In this sample, this clonotype turned up many times. The chain has TRBV20-1 and TRBJ1-1; 9 bases are shared with TRBD1. The CDR3 totals 14 residues. V lost 1 base to trimming and J lost 7 bases; unmatched junction nucleotides: 7. The V gene's germline CDR1 is DFQATT and CDR2 SNEGSKA (reference sequence). CDR3 DNA: TGCAGTGCTAGAGGTGGGGGACAGGGACTTGAAGCTTTCTTT. Translated, it gives CSARGGGQGLEAFF.

This clonotype has at least ten counts. J is TRBJ2-7 and V is TRBV7-8; tentatively, D is TRBD2 (5 bases). This CDR3 spans 15 amino acids. Germline V gene sequence: CDR1 SGHVS, CDR2 FQNEAQ. V was shortened by 1 base and J by 0 bases, with 10 bases between the two germline ends. In nucleotides, the CDR3 is TGTGCCAGCAGCTTAGAACTCACTAGCTCCTACGAGCAGTACTTC. This sequence encodes CASSLELTSSYEQYF. Drawing the rest from reference TRBV7-8 and TRBJ2-7, the complete variable domain is GAGVSQSPRYKVAKRGQDVALRCDPISGHVSLFWYQQALGQGPEFLTYFQNEAQLDKSGLPSDRFFAERPEGSVSTLKIQRTQQEDSAVYLCASSLELTSSYEQYFGPGTRLTVT.

In regard to this clonotype: This is likely a read error, given that the CDR3 carries no conserved phenylalanine or tryptophan at its end. The limits of the CDR3 on the DNA are not certain, so only TCRdb's listed CDR3 is given. The gene calls are TRBV2 and TRBJ1-6. CDR1 and CDR2 (germline): SNHLY, FYNNEI. 8 amino acids form the CDR3, both terminal residues included. The CDR3: CASSEMGI.

In its sample, this clonotype was seen many times. The CDR3 DNA reads as TGTGCCAGCAAACCCGGGACAGGGGCTGGCTACACCTTC. This gives the protein CASKPGTGAGYTF. J is TRBJ1-2 and V is TRBV27; 10 nucleotides agree with TRBD1. Trimming took 7 bases from V and 7 from J; bases not matched to a gene: 6. Germline CDR1 and CDR2: MNHEY and SMNVEV (reference sequence). The CDR3 is 13 amino acids.

Comments on this clonotype: A read error may be the cause here, since a much bigger clone is one base away. This chain connects TRBV12-3 or TRBV12-4 to TRBJ1-1, with a possible D match to TRBD1 (6 bases). The CDR3 is made up of 15 amino acids. The CDR3 nucleotides are TGTGCCAGCAACCCGAACAGGGTCACGAACACTGGAGCTTTCTTT. Amino acid sequence: CASNPNRVTNTGAFF.

CDR3 bases: TGTGCCTGGAGCTTGGAGGGAGGGTATGGCTACACCTTC. Its protein product is CAWSLEGGYGYTF. This chain connects TRBV19 to TRBJ1-2; D not resolved. V gave up 11 bases and J gave up 5 bases, with 18 bases separating them. This CDR3 spans 13 amino acids. Germline assignment: CDR1 LNHDA and CDR2 SQIVND (reference sequence).

A word on this clonotype: One base away lies a much larger clone, so this may be a sequencing read error. The conserved final phenylalanine or tryptophan is absent from the CDR3, which likely points to a read error. V gene TRBV19 combines with J gene TRBJ1-1, with 11 nucleotides matching TRBD1. V trimming: 5 bases; J trimming: 0 bases; junction bases outside the gene matches: 5. CDR1 is LNHDA and CDR2 is SQIVND in the germline V gene (reference sequence). The CDR3 runs to 16 residues. In nucleotides, the CDR3 is TGTGCCAGTAGTTCTAGGGACAGGGGGATGAACACTGAAGCTTTCTCT. Encoded protein: CASSSRDRGMNTEAFS.

About this clonotype: The conserved phenylalanine or tryptophan is not found at the CDR3 terminus, so this likely reflects a read error. The chain combines TRBV7-8 with TRBJ2-2; TRBD1 aligns across 7 bases. V was pared by 6 bases and J by 6 bases, with 10 bases of the junction left unmatched. The CDR3 extends over 15 amino acids. The germline gives CDR1 SGHVS, CDR2 FQNEAQ. The CDR3 DNA sequence: TGTGCCAGCAGTCTCCTACAGGGGATCTCCGGGGAGCTGTTTCTT. Its protein product is CASSLLQGISGELFL.

The table lists this clonotype with many counts. The chain is built from TRBV7-8 and TRBJ1-6; D remains unclear. Germline-derived CDR1 and CDR2 are SGHVS and FQNEAQ. The germline V and J ends were trimmed by 6 bases and 7 bases, with 13 bases remaining between them. CDR3 length: 14 amino acids. The DNA for the CDR3 is TGTGCCAGCAGACAAACGGGGTACAATTCACCCCTCCACTTT. Residues: CASRQTGYNSPLHF. Drawing the rest from reference TRBV7-8 and TRBJ1-6, the complete variable domain is GAGVSQSPRYKVAKRGQDVALRCDPISGHVSLFWYQQALGQGPEFLTYFQNEAQLDKSGLPSDRFFAERPEGSVSTLKIQRTQQEDSAVYLCASRQTGYNSPLHFGNGTRLTVT.

This chain uses TRBV12-5 with TRBJ1-1; no clear D gene. The CDR3 length is 13 residues. V lost 4 bases and J 4 bases, leaving 10 bases between the germline ends. Germline-derived CDR1 and CDR2 are LGHNT and FRNRAP. CDR3 DNA: TGTGCTAGTGGTTATGGAGGGCTCACTGAAGCTTTCTTT. Translation gives CASGYGGLTEAFF.

In the case of this clonotype: Its ends do not fully match the called genes, so a read error is possible. The chain combines TRBV19 with TRBJ2-7; 8 bases map to TRBD1. CDR3 length equals 14 residues. Germline CDR1 LNHDA, CDR2 SQIVND (reference sequence). The CDR3 region has the DNA TGTGCCAATAGTCCGGGACAGGTGTTCCACGAGCAGTACTTC. This codes for CANSPGQVFHEQYF.

This clonotype was seen repeatedly, ten times or more. The V gene is TRBV15, the J gene TRBJ2-7; TRBD1 agrees at 9 bases. CDR3 size: 15 residues. Trimming took 4 bases from V and 2 from J; bases not matched to a gene: 6. Germline loops: CDR1 LNHNV, CDR2 YYDKDF (reference sequence). CDR3 residues: CATSTTGTGTYEQYF. In DNA, the CDR3 is TGTGCCACCAGCACGACCGGGACAGGGACCTACGAGCAGTACTTC.

The genes are TRBV9 and TRBJ2-3; D is possibly TRBD1 (6 bases). This CDR3 comprises 16 residues. Germline CDR1 is SGDLS and CDR2 is YYNGEE. The ends were cut back, 0 bases at V and 0 bases at J, with 11 bases in the middle. In DNA, the CDR3 is TGTGCCAGCAGCGTAGGGGACATCACTAGCACAGATACGCAGTATTTT. Translation: CASSVGDITSTDTQYF.